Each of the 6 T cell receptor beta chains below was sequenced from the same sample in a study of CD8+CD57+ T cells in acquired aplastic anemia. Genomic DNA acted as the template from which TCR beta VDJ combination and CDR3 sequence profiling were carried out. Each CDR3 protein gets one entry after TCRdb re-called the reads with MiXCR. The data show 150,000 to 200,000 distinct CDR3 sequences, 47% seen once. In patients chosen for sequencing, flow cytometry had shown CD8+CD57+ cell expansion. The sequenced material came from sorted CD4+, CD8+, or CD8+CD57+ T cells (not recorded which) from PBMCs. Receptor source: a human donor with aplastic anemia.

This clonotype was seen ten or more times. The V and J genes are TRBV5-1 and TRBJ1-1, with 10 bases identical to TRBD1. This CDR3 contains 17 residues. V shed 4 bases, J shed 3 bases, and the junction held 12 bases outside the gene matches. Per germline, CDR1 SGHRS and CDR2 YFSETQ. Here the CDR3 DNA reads TGCGCCAGCAGCGGGGGACAGGGGAGTGTGTTCGACACTGAAGCTTTCTTT. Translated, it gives CASSGGQGSVFDTEAFF.

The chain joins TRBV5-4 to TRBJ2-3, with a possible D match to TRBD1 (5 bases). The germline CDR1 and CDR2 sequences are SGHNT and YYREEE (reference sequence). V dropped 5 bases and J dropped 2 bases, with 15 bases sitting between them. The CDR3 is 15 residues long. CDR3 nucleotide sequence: TGTGCCAGCAGACCCGACAGCATCAACACAGATACGCAGTATTTT. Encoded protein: CASRPDSINTDTQYF.

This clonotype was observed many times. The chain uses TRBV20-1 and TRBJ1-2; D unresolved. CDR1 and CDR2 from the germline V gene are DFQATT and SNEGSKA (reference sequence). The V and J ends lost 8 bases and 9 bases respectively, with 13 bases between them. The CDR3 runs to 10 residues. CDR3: CSPGGRSYTF. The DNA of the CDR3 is TGCAGTCCCGGAGGGCGGAGCTACACCTTC.

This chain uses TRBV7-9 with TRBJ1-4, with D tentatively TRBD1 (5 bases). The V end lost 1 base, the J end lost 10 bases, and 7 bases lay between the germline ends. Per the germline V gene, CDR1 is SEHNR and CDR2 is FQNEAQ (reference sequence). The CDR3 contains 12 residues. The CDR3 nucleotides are TGTGCCAGCAGCTTAGGGGGGGGAAAACTGTTTTTT. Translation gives CASSLGGGKLFF.

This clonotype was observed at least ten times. The CDR3 DNA follows: TGTGCCAGCAGACCTACCGGGACTAGCGGGTACGAGCAGTACTTC. Its translation is CASRPTGTSGYEQYF. The V gene is TRBV7-2, the J gene TRBJ2-7, with 12 bases aligning to TRBD2. CDR3 length: 15 residues. Trimming at V came to 6 bases and at J to 4 bases, leaving 7 bases not matched to a gene. Germline V gives CDR1 SGHTA, CDR2 FQGNSA.

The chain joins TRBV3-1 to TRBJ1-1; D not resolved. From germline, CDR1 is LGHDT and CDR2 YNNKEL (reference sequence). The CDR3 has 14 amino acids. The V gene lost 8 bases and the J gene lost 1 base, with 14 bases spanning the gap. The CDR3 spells CASGFEGRNTEAFF. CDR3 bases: TGTGCCAGCGGGTTCGAGGGAAGGAACACTGAAGCTTTCTTT.